This T cell receptor (beta chain) was recorded in a study of beta chain features in type 1 diabetes. Points from the study as a whole: Shorter TCRB CDR3s, moderately but significantly so, marked every one of the four CD4+ subsets in Type 1 diabetes patients.

Isolated RNA was reverse transcribed in full, so expressed TCRB transcripts were sequenced. Data came from immunoSEQ multiplex PCR; TCRdb stores just in-frame clones and leaves some out. There are 300,000 to 400,000 clones in the sample; over 8.5% occur only once, and approximately 0.55% lies in the top ten. CDR3 length: 14 amino acids. Trimming took 2 bases from V and 3 from J, leaving 10 bases between them. The germline V gene encodes CDR1 SGHTA and CDR2 FQGTGA. This clone was detected only a few times. The antigen is undetermined. The clonotype originates from a man aged 25 to 45 with type 1 diabetes. The J gene is TRBJ1-2, the V gene TRBV7-3; D is uncertain. Sequencing was performed on central memory CD4+ T cells from blood. CDR3 coding DNA: TGTGCCAGCAGCTTAGCCTCAGGTCACTATGGCTACACCTTC. This gives the protein CASSLASGHYGYTF.